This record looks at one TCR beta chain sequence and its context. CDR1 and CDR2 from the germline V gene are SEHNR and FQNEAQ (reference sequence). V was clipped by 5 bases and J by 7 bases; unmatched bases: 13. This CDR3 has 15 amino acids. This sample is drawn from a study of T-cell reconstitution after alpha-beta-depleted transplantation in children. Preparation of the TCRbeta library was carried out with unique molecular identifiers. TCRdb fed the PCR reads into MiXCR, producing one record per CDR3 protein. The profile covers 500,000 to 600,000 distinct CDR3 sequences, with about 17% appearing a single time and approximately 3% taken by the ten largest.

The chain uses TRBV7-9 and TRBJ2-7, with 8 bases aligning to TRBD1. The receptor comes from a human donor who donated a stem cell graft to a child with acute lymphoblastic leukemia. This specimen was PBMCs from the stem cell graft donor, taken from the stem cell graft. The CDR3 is CASSPDVGQGSEQYF. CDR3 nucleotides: TGTGCCAGCAGCCCTGACGTCGGACAGGGCTCGGAGCAGTACTTC.